The TCR beta chain described here comes from a study of blood T cell repertoires in COVID-19. Sequencing used immunoSEQ multiplex PCR; TCRdb keeps in-frame clones, though not all of them. There are roughly 70,000 clones in the sample; over 80% occur only once, and about 7% lies in the top ten. CDR3 length: 19 amino acids. Trimming stripped 0 bases from V and 0 bases from J, with 21 bases between. CDR1 and CDR2 (germline): SGHTS, YDEGEE. Sequenced sample: peripheral blood. The TCR sequence derives from an elderly woman with active COVID-19. V is TRBV5-8 and J is TRBJ1-1, with D possibly being TRBD1 (6 bases). Written as DNA, the CDR3 is TGTGCCAGCAGCTTGGCCGCGGGGGCCAGGATTAGTTTGAACACTGAAGCTTTCTTT. Its translation is CASSLAAGARISLNTEAFF.